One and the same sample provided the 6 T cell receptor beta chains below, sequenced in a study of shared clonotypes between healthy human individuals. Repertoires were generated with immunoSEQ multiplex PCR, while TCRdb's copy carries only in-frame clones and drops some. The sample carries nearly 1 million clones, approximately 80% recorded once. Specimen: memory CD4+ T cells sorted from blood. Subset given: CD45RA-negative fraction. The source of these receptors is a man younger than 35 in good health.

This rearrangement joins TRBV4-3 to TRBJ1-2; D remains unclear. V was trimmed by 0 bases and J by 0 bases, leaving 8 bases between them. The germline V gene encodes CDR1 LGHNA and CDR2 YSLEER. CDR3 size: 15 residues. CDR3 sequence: CASSQEAGTNYGYTF. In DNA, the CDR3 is TGCGCCAGCAGCCAAGAGGCCGGGACTAACTATGGCTACACCTTC.

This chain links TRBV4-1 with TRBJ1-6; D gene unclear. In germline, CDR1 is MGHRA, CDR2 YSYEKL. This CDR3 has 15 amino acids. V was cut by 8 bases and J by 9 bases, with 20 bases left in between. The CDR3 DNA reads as TGCGCCAGCCGTCCGGAACTGATGCGGGGTTCACCCCTCCACTTT. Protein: CASRPELMRGSPLHF.

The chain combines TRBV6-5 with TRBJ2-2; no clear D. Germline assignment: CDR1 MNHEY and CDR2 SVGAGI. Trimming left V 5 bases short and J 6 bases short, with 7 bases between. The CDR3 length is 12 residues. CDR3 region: CASSTPSGELFF. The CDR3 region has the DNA TGTGCCAGCAGTACCCCTTCCGGGGAGCTGTTTTTT.

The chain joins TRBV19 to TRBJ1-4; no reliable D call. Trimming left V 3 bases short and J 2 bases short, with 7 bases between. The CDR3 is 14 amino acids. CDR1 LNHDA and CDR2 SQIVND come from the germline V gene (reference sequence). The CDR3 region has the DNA TGTGCCAGTAGTATTGGCGGGACTAATGAAAAACTGTTTTTT. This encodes CASSIGGTNEKLFF.

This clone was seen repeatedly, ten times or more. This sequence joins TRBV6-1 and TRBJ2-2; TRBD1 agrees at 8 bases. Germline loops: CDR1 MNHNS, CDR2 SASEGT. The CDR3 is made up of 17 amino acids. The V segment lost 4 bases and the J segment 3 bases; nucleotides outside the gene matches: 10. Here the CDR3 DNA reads TGTGCCAGCAGTGCTCTCTCCGGGACAGGATACACCGGGGAGCTGTTTTTT. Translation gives CASSALSGTGYTGELFF.

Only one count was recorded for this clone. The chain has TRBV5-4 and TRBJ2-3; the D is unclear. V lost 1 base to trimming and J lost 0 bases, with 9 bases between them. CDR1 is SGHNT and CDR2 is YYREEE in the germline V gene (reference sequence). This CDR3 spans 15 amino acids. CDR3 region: CASSLPRSSTDTQYF. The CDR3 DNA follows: TGTGCCAGCAGCTTGCCACGCTCTAGCACAGATACGCAGTATTTT.